This T cell receptor (beta chain) is drawn from a study of T cells in Graves' hyperthyroidism and ophthalmopathy. The germline V gene has CDR1 KGHDR and CDR2 SFDVKD. This CDR3 has 16 residues. V shed 3 bases, J shed 8 bases, and the junction held 8 bases outside the gene matches. TCR beta CDR3 sequences were amplified from RNA transcripts. When the TCR CDR3 underwent first-round RT-PCR, the HTBI primer set was used. MiXCR, run by TCRdb on the multiplex PCR reads, gives a single entry per CDR3 protein. This sample carries approximately 380,000 distinct CDR3 sequences, around an eighth of them seen once, and the ten largest clones take around 30%. This clonotype turned up a few times. This may arise from a read error, as a much more abundant clone is one base away.

This TCR was recovered from a man aged 50-59 years with Graves' ophthalmopathy. This rearrangement joins TRBV24-1 to TRBJ2-1; 11 bases are shared with TRBD1. Sequencing used blood. The CDR3 bases are TGTGCCACCAGTGATCGCGCCGGGACAGGGGGTTATGAGCAGTTCTTC. Its protein product is CATSDRAGTGGYEQFF.